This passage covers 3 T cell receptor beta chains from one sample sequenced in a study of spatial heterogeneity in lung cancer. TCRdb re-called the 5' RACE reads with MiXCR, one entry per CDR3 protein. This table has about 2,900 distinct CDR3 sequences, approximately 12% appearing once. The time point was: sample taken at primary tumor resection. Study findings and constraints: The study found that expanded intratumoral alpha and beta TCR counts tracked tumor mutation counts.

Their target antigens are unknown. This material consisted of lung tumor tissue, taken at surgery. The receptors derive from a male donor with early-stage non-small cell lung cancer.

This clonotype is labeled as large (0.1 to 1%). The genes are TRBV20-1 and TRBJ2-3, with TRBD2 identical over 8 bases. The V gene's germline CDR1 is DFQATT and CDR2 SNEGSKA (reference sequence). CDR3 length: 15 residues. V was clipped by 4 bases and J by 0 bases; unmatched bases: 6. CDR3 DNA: TGCAGTGCTATAGGCGGGGGGCCTAGCACAGATACGCAGTATTTT. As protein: CSAIGGGPSTDTQYF.

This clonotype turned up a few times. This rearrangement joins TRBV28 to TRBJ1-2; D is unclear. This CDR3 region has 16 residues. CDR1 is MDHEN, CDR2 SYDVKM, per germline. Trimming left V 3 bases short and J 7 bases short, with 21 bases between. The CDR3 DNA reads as TGTGCCAGCAGTTTCATGGATCCGGGCCTCATCGGTGGCTACACCTTC. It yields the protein CASSFMDPGLIGGYTF.

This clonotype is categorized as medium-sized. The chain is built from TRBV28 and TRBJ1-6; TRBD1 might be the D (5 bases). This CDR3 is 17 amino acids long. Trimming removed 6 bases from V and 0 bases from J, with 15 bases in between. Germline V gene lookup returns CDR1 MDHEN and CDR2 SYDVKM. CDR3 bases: TGTGCCAGCAGGTTTCTAGACAGCAGCTCCTATAATTCACCCCTCCACTTT. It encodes CASRFLDSSSYNSPLHF.